These 15 T cell receptor beta chains were all obtained from the same sample, sequenced in a study of post-analysis software for immune sequencing data. Whole-study results and caveats: In patients, a few TRBV segments were more frequent than in controls, with TRBV5-6, TRBV5-1 and TRBV20-1 among them.

What these receptors recognize is not known. Prepared TCR beta cDNA libraries contained unique molecular identifiers. One entry per CDR3 protein results from TCRdb running MiXCR on the PCR reads. The sample has approximately 690,000 distinct CDR3 sequences, roughly three fifths seen once. The sample was blood. Receptors were obtained from a girl aged 2-10 years with multiple sclerosis.

This CDR3 reads CASSYSPEGQLNTEAFF. The CDR3 DNA follows: TGTGCCAGCAGTTACTCGCCGGAGGGACAGCTGAACACTGAAGCTTTCTTT. The rearrangement joins TRBV6-2 or TRBV6-3 to TRBJ1-1; the match to TRBD1 covers 7 bases. Germline V gene lookup returns CDR1 MNHEY and CDR2 SVGEGT. The ends lost 0 bases at V and 0 bases at J; junction bases unmatched: 7. The CDR3 consists of 17 residues.

The V call is TRBV20-1, the J call TRBJ2-4; D may be TRBD2 (5 bases). The J call could be wrong; TRBJ2-7 is a better fit for the DNA end. Germline loops: CDR1 DFQATT, CDR2 SNEGSKA (reference sequence). The CDR3 is 14 residues long. The CDR3 reads CSARDASLVYEQYF. In DNA form, the CDR3 reads TGCAGTGCTAGAGATGCTAGCCTCGTCTACGAGCAGTACTTC.

V gene TRBV2 combines with J gene TRBJ2-7; D gene ambiguous. Trimming pared 9 bases from V and 2 bases from J, leaving 20 bases between. The CDR3 has 15 residues. CDR1 SNHLY and CDR2 FYNNEI come from the germline V gene. CDR3 sequence reads: CASNFQLIGPYEQYF. CDR3 sequence (DNA): TGTGCCAGTAACTTCCAACTCATCGGTCCCTACGAGCAGTACTTC.

This chain joins TRBV20-1 and TRBJ2-3, with 10 bases that match TRBD2. J was trimmed by 1 base and V by 5 bases; bases with no gene match: 0. Germline V gene data show CDR1 as DFQATT and CDR2 as SNEGSKA (reference sequence). The CDR3 has 13 amino acids. The CDR3 coding sequence is TGCAGTGCTCTAGCGGGAGGCACAGATACGCAGTATTTT. This translates into CSALAGGTDTQYF.

This rearrangement joins TRBV29-1 to TRBJ1-4, with 11 bases aligning to TRBD1. Germline CDR1 is SQVTM and CDR2 is ANQGSEA. This CDR3 comprises 15 residues. Trimming took 4 bases from V and 5 from J; bases not matched to a gene: 6. As DNA, the CDR3 is TGCAGCGTTGTAGGGACAGGGGGATTCAATGAAAAACTGTTTTTT. It specifies CSVVGTGGFNEKLFF. Drawing the rest from reference TRBV29-1 and TRBJ1-4, the complete variable domain is SAVISQKPSRDICQRGTSLTIQCQVDSQVTMMFWYRQQPGQSLTLIATANQGSEATYESGFVIDKFPISRPNLTFSTLTVSNMSPEDSSIYLCSVVGTGGFNEKLFFGSGTQLSVL.

The J gene is TRBJ2-7, the V gene TRBV7-8, with 8 bases matching TRBD1. Looked up from germline, CDR1 is SGHVS and CDR2 is FQNEAQ. Losses at the gene ends were 1 base for V and 2 bases for J; bases not matched to a gene: 4. The CDR3 contains 15 residues. CDR3: CASSLDPTGAYEQYF. Written as DNA, the CDR3 is TGTGCCAGCAGCTTAGATCCGACAGGGGCCTACGAGCAGTACTTC.

In regard to this clonotype: Relative to the germline gene, one junction end is altered; a read error may explain this. The chain carries TRBV7-9 and TRBJ2-5, with no clear D. The CDR3 runs 14 residues. Germline assignment: CDR1 SEHNR and CDR2 FQNEAQ (reference sequence). CDR3 residues: CASSLGEYQETQYF. The CDR3 DNA reads as TGTGCCAGCAGTTTAGGAGAGTACCAAGAGACCCAGTACTTC.

The CDR3, as DNA: TGTGCCAGCAGCATCGACTCCGGCCAAGAGACCCAGTACTTC. It is translated as CASSIDSGQETQYF. The genes are TRBV7-7 and TRBJ2-5; D is unclear. Trimming pared 5 bases from V and 1 base from J, leaving 11 bases between. The CDR3 extends over 14 amino acids. Germline CDR1 reads SSHAT; CDR2 reads FNYEAQ (reference sequence).

This clonotype has just a few counts. CDR3 DNA: TGCAGCGTTAGAGGACGGAGGGGACATGGCACAGATACGCAGTATTTT. Its translation: CSVRGRRGHGTDTQYF. The chain carries TRBV29-1 and TRBJ2-3; perhaps D is TRBD1 or TRBD2 (6 bases each). This CDR3 has 16 amino acids. With 5 bases removed from V and 1 base from J, the gap between germline ends came to 19 bases. Germline V gene lookup returns CDR1 SQVTM and CDR2 ANQGSEA.

In its sample, this clonotype was seen a few times. The V call is TRBV20-1, the J call TRBJ2-4; 10 bases are shared with TRBD1. The CDR3 sequence is 14 residues long. CDR1 DFQATT and CDR2 SNEGSKA come from the germline V gene (reference sequence). V was clipped by 5 bases and J by 13 bases; unmatched bases: 14. The CDR3 region has the DNA TGCAGTGCTGGAGGGACAGGGGAAGGCCGTTTGCAGTACTTC. As protein: CSAGGTGEGRLQYF.

DNA of the CDR3: TGTGCCAGCAGCAAGGGGACTAGCGGACCTGCCTACAATGAGCAGTACTTC. This codes for CASSKGTSGPAYNEQYF. The chain carries TRBV3-1 and TRBJ2-7, with 11 bases that match TRBD2. Trimming cost V 5 bases and J 7 bases; bases outside gene matches: 16. Germline V lookup: CDR1 LGHDT, CDR2 YNNKEL (reference sequence). The CDR3 consists of 17 residues.

This clonotype was seen more than once but under ten times. V gene TRBV5-1 combines with J gene TRBJ1-6, with D hard to call. This CDR3 spans 14 amino acids. The germline CDR1 and CDR2 sequences are SGHRS and YFSETQ. Trimming pared 0 bases from V and 8 bases from J, leaving 9 bases between. The CDR3 nucleotides read TGCGCCAGCAGCTTGGGGGTGAGGGATTCACCCCTCCACTTT. This encodes CASSLGVRDSPLHF.

This clonotype showed up just a few times. J is TRBJ2-5 and V is TRBV7-2; the D gene could be TRBD1 or TRBD2 (6 bases each). Per germline, CDR1 SGHTA and CDR2 FQGNSA. Trimming stripped 4 bases from V and 5 bases from J, with 14 bases between. The CDR3 contains 14 residues. The CDR3 DNA follows: TGTGCCAGCAGCTCAATGGGGGGCGCGGAGACCCAGTACTTC. Encoded protein: CASSSMGGAETQYF.

V usage is TRBV7-9 and J usage is TRBJ1-2; D is uncertain. CDR3 length equals 13 residues. Germline V gives CDR1 SEHNR, CDR2 FQNEAQ (reference sequence). The V and J ends lost 3 bases and 8 bases respectively, with 13 bases between them. The DNA of the CDR3 is TGTGCCAGCAGCTTGGGAAGGACTCAGGGCTACACCTTC. Translated: CASSLGRTQGYTF.

The chain carries TRBV27 and TRBJ2-7, with D perhaps TRBD2 (6 bases). The germline V gene encodes CDR1 MNHEY and CDR2 SMNVEV (reference sequence). The germline V and J ends were trimmed by 5 bases and 3 bases, with 14 bases remaining between them. The CDR3 has 14 residues. CDR3 bases: TGTGCCAGCAGTCCGGGACTGGAGATCTACGAGCAGTACTTC. Protein sequence: CASSPGLEIYEQYF.